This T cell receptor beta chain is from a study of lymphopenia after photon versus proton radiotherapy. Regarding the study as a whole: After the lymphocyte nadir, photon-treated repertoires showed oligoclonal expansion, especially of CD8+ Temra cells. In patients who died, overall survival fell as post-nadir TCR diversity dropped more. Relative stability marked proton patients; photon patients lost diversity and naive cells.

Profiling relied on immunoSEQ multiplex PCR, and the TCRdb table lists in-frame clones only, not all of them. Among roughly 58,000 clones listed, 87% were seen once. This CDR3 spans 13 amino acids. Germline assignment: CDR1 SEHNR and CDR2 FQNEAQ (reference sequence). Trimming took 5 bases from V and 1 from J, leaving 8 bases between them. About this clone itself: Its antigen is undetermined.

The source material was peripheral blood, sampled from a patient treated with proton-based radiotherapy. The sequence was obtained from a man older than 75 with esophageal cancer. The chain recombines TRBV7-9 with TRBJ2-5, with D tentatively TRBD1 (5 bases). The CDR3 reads CASSPTAQETQYF. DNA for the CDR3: TGTGCCAGCAGCCCGACAGCCCAAGAGACCCAGTACTTC.